Shown below are 20 T cell receptor beta chains from a single sample sequenced in a study of blood T cell repertoires in COVID-19. Using immunoSEQ multiplex PCR, the repertoire was profiled, and TCRdb retains in-frame clones only, with some absent. The table records about 51,000 clones, 75% to 95% of them present only once. Sequencing was done on a sample of peripheral blood. The receptor source for this set is a man aged 50-60 years with acute or convalescent COVID-19.

The gene calls are TRBV7-6 and TRBJ2-1, with D perhaps matching TRBD2 (5 bases). Germline assignment: CDR1 SGHVS and CDR2 FNYEAQ. V dropped 2 bases and J dropped 9 bases, with 17 bases sitting between them. This CDR3 spans 15 amino acids. CDR3 loop: CASSLNQPPRGEQFF. Written as DNA, the CDR3 is TGTGCCAGCAGCTTAAATCAACCCCCCCGGGGTGAGCAGTTCTTC.

The V gene is TRBV6-6, the J gene TRBJ1-2; D might be TRBD1 (5 bases). Germline-derived CDR1 and CDR2 are MNHNY and SVGAGI (reference sequence). V lost 5 bases to trimming and J lost 2 bases, with 18 bases between them. This CDR3 has 16 residues. The CDR3 reads CASSNRPRGENYGYTF. CDR3 DNA sequence: TGTGCCAGCAGTAACCGCCCCCGGGGGGAGAACTATGGCTACACCTTC.

This rearrangement joins TRBV30 to TRBJ1-2, with D possibly matching TRBD1 (6 bases). CDR1 is GTSNPN, CDR2 SVGIG, per germline (reference sequence). CDR3 length: 16 residues. The V end was cut by 3 bases, the J end by 2 bases, with 19 bases between. CDR3 sequence: CAWRFRGALQNYGYTF. The CDR3 nucleotides read TGTGCCTGGAGGTTCAGGGGCGCACTACAGAACTATGGCTACACCTTC.

The chain links TRBV10-3 to TRBJ2-7; D may be TRBD1 (5 bases). Germline loops: CDR1 ENHRY, CDR2 SYGVKD. The CDR3 totals 13 residues. V gave up 2 bases and J gave up 4 bases, with 9 bases separating them. CDR3 residues: CAISEGARYEQYF. In DNA form, the CDR3 reads TGTGCCATCAGTGAGGGGGCTAGGTACGAGCAGTACTTC.

The chain combines TRBV2 with TRBJ2-7; 10 bases line up with TRBD1. V was clipped by 6 bases and J by 3 bases; unmatched bases: 8. The CDR3 covers 15 residues. The germline CDR1 and CDR2 sequences are SNHLY and FYNNEI. CDR3 loop: CASSATGGVGYEQYF. In DNA form, the CDR3 reads TGTGCCAGCAGCGCGACAGGGGGCGTAGGCTACGAGCAGTACTTC.

The CDR3 loop reads CSVLPPGEPYEQYF. In DNA form, the CDR3 reads TGCAGCGTTTTGCCCCCAGGGGAACCCTACGAGCAGTACTTC. The rearrangement joins TRBV29-1 to TRBJ2-7, with a tentative D call TRBD1 (6 bases). The CDR3 covers 14 residues. The germline gives CDR1 SQVTM, CDR2 ANQGSEA. The ends were cut back, 5 bases at V and 2 bases at J, with 16 bases in the middle.

The J gene is TRBJ1-1, the V gene TRBV7-8, with unresolved D. The germline CDR1 and CDR2 sequences are SGHVS and FQNEAQ. The CDR3 spans 13 residues. V lost 4 bases, J lost 3 bases, and 9 bases lay in between. CDR3 in amino acids: CASSYIMYTEAFF. CDR3 nucleotides: TGTGCCAGCAGCTACATAATGTACACTGAAGCTTTCTTT.

A single count supports this clone. This sequence joins TRBV19 and TRBJ2-2, with a tentative D call TRBD2 (5 bases). Germline-derived CDR1 and CDR2 are LNHDA and SQIVND (reference sequence). This CDR3 spans 14 amino acids. V dropped 2 bases and J dropped 1 base, with 5 bases sitting between them. The CDR3 sequence is CASSIRGNTGELFF. CDR3 nucleotide sequence: TGTGCCAGTAGTATACGGGGGAACACCGGGGAGCTGTTTTTT.

The chain carries TRBV7-2 and TRBJ2-5; possible D gene TRBD2, 6 bases. CDR1 SGHTA and CDR2 FQGNSA come from the germline V gene. Between the trimmed V and J ends, which lost 5 bases and 5 bases, there was a span of 12 bases. This CDR3 spans 13 amino acids. The DNA for the CDR3 is TGTGCCAGCAGCCGAACTAGCCTCGAGACCCAGTACTTC. Protein product: CASSRTSLETQYF. Combining the CDR3 with reference TRBV7-2 and TRBJ2-5 gives the whole variable domain GAGVSQSPSNKVTEKGKDVELRCDPISGHTALYWYRQSLGQGLEFLIYFQGNSAPDKSGLPSDRFSAERTGGSVSTLTIQRTQQEDSAVYLCASSRTSLETQYFGPGTRLLVL.

This sequence joins TRBV4-1 and TRBJ1-2; maybe TRBD1 (6 bases). There are 15 residues in the CDR3. Germline CDR1 is MGHRA and CDR2 is YSYEKL. With 1 base removed from V and 2 bases from J, the gap between germline ends came to 11 bases. As DNA, the CDR3 is TGCGCCAGCAGCCAAGTCCAGGACAGCAACTATGGCTACACCTTC. It codes for CASSQVQDSNYGYTF.

The rearrangement links TRBV7-9 to TRBJ1-1, with a tentative D call TRBD1 (6 bases). The CDR3 has 16 amino acids. Trimming removed 5 bases from V and 3 bases from J, with 19 bases in between. Germline V gene sequence: CDR1 SEHNR, CDR2 FQNEAQ (reference sequence). Written as DNA, the CDR3 is TGTGCCAGCAGCCAGCCTGTGGGGGGGCCGGACACTGAAGCTTTCTTT. This encodes CASSQPVGGPDTEAFF.

The rearrangement links TRBV5-1 to TRBJ2-2; D gene unclear. CDR1 SGHRS and CDR2 YFSETQ come from the germline V gene. This CDR3 region has 12 residues. V shed 6 bases and J shed 4 bases, with 7 bases lying between them. Here the CDR3 reads CASNPGTGELFF. CDR3 sequence (DNA): TGCGCCAGCAACCCGGGCACCGGGGAGCTGTTTTTT.

The V call is TRBV18, the J call TRBJ2-7, with 8 bases lining up with TRBD2. Germline values: CDR1 KGHSH, CDR2 LQKENI. This CDR3 contains 17 residues. V was clipped by 1 base and J by 1 base; unmatched bases: 9. This chain's CDR3 is CASSPQRGTRYSYEQYF. The CDR3 DNA is TGTGCCAGCTCACCACAGCGGGGGACCCGCTATTCCTACGAGCAGTACTTC.

The gene calls are TRBV7-7 and TRBJ2-3; D might be TRBD1 (5 bases). The germline CDR1 and CDR2 sequences are SSHAT and FNYEAQ (reference sequence). The CDR3 loop spans 14 amino acids. The germline V and J ends were trimmed by 5 bases and 3 bases, with 12 bases remaining between them. The DNA for the CDR3 is TGTGCCAGCAGCCCCGGGCCAGGGACAGATACGCAGTATTTT. It specifies CASSPGPGTDTQYF.

The chain recombines TRBV19 with TRBJ1-4; 8 positions match TRBD1. This CDR3 has 13 residues. The germline V gene has CDR1 LNHDA and CDR2 SQIVND (reference sequence). V lost 8 bases, J lost 3 bases, and 2 bases stayed unmatched. For the CDR3, the DNA is TGTGCCAGTCGGGACAGGCCTAATGAAAAACTGTTTTTT. It translates to CASRDRPNEKLFF.

The chain carries TRBV5-1 and TRBJ2-2; possibly TRBD2 for D (7 bases). The ends were cut back, 4 bases at V and 1 base at J, with 14 bases in the middle. The CDR3 spans 16 residues. Germline V gene lookup returns CDR1 SGHRS and CDR2 YFSETQ. CDR3 amino acids: CASSGGASENTGELFF. The CDR3 DNA sequence: TGCGCCAGCAGCGGGGGGGCTAGCGAGAACACCGGGGAGCTGTTTTTT.

The rearrangement links TRBV19 to TRBJ2-4; D remains unclear. The CDR3 has 17 residues. The V gene lost 6 bases and the J gene lost 0 bases, with 18 bases spanning the gap. Germline V gene lookup returns CDR1 LNHDA and CDR2 SQIVND (reference sequence). The CDR3 DNA reads TGTGCCAGTAGCCCTAATCAAGCGCTGCTAGCCAAAAACATTCAGTACTTC. This gives the protein CASSPNQALLAKNIQYF.

The J gene is TRBJ1-4, the V gene TRBV2; 8 bases are shared with TRBD1. This CDR3 has 15 amino acids. The J segment lost 5 bases and the V segment lost 7 bases, leaving 9 bases of the junction unmatched. Germline values: CDR1 SNHLY, CDR2 FYNNEI. The CDR3 DNA is TGTGCCAGCAACCCAATGGGACAGGCCAATGAAAAACTGTTTTTT. Encoded protein: CASNPMGQANEKLFF.

The chain links TRBV19 to TRBJ1-2; the D is unclear. Trimming took 6 bases from V and 0 from J, leaving 14 bases between them. Germline CDR1 is LNHDA and CDR2 is SQIVND (reference sequence). There are 15 residues in the CDR3. The CDR3 DNA follows: TGTGCCAGTAGGTCCCCCCTCGGGGCTAACTATGGCTACACCTTC. This gives the protein CASRSPLGANYGYTF.

J is TRBJ2-2 and V is TRBV9, with unresolved D. CDR3 length: 15 amino acids. The germline CDR1 and CDR2 sequences are SGDLS and YYNGEE. V gave up 3 bases and J gave up 4 bases, with 13 bases separating them. In nucleotides, the CDR3 is TGTGCCAGCAGCGCCTCGAGGAAACCCACCGGGGAGCTGTTTTTT. Amino acid sequence: CASSASRKPTGELFF.